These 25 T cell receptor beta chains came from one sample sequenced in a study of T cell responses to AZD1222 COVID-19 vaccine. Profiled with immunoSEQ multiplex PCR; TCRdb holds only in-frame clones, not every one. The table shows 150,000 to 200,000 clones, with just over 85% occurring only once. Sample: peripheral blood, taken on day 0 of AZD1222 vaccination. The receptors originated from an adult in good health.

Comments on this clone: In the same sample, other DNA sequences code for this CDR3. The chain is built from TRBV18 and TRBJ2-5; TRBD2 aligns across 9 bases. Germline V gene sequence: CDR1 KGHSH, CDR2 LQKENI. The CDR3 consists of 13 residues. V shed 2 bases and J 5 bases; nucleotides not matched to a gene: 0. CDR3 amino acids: CASSPAGGETQYF. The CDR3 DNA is TGTGCCAGCTCACCAGCGGGGGGGGAGACCCAGTACTTC.

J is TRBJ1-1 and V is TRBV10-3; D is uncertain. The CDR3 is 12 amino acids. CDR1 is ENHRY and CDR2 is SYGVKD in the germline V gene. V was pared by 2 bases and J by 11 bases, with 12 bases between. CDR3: CAISEGVLGAFF. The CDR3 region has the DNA TGTGCCATCAGTGAGGGGGTACTAGGGGCTTTCTTT.

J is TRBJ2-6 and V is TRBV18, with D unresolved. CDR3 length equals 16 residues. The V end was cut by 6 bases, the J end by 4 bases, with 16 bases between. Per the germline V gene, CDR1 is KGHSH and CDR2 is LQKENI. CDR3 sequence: CASSLPRGPGANVLTF. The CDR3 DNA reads TGTGCCAGCTCCCTTCCCCGCGGCCCCGGGGCCAACGTCCTGACTTTC.

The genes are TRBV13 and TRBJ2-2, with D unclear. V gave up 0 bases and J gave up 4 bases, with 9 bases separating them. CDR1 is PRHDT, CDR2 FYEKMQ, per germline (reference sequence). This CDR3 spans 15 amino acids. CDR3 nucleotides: TGTGCCAGCAGCTTAGGGTTAGGAACCACCGGGGAGCTGTTTTTT. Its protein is CASSLGLGTTGELFF.

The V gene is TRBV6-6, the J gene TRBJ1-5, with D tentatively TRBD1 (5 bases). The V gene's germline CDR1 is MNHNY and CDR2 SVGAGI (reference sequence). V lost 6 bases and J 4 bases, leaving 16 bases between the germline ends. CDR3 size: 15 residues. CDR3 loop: CASSPYTGLNQPQHF. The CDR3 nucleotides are TGTGCCAGCAGCCCCTATACAGGCCTAAATCAGCCCCAGCATTTT.

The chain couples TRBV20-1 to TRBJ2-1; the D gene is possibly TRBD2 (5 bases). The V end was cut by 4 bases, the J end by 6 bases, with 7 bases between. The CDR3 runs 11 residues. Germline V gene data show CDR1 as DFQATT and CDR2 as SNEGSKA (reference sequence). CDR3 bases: TGCAGTGCTACGGCGGGCAATGAGCAGTTCTTC. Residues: CSATAGNEQFF.

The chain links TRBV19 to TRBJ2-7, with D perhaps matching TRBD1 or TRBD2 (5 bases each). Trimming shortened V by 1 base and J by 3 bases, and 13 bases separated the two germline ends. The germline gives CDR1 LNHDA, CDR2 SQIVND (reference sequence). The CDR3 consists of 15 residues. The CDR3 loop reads CASSIGGSILYEQYF. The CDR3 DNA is TGTGCCAGTAGTATAGGGGGGTCCATCCTCTACGAGCAGTACTTC.

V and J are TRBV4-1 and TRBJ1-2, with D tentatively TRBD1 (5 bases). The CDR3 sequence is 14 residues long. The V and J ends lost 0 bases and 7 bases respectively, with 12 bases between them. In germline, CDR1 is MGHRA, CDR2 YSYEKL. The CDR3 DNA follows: TGCGCCAGCAGCCAAGAGGTCGGGACCCGTGGCTACACCTTC. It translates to CASSQEVGTRGYTF.

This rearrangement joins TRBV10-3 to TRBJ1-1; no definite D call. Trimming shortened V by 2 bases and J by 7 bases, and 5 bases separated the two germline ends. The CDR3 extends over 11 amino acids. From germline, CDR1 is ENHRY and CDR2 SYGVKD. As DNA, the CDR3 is TGTGCCATCAGTGAGAGTTTTGAAGCTTTCTTT. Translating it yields CAISESFEAFF.

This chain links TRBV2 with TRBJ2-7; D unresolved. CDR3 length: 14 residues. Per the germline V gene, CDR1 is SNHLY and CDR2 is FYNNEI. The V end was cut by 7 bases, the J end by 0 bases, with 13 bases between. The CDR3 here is CASTVGSLSYEQYF. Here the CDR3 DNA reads TGTGCCAGCACAGTCGGGTCCCTCTCCTACGAGCAGTACTTC.

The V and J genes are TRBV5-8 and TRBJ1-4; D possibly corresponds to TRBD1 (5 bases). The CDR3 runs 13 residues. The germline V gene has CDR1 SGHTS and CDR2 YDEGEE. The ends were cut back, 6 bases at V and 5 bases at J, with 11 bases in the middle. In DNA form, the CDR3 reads TGTGCCAGCATCGATGGGACGAATGAAAAACTGTTTTTT. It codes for CASIDGTNEKLFF.

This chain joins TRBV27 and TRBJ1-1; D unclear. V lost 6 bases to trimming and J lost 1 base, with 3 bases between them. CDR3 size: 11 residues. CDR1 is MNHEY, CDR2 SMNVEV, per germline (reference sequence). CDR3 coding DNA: TGTGCCAGCAGCCAGAACACTGAAGCTTTCTTT. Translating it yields CASSQNTEAFF.

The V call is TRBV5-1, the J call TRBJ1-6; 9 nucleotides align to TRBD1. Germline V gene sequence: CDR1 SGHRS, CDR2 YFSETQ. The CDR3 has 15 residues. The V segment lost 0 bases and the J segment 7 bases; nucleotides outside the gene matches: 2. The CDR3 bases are TGCGCCAGCAGCTTGGCCGGGACAGGGAATTCACCCCTCCACTTT. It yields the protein CASSLAGTGNSPLHF.

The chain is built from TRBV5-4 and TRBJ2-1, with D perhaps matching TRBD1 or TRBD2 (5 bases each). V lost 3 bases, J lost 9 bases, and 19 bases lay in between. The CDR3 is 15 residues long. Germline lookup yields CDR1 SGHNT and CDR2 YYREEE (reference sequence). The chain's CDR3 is CASSSKQARGVEQFF. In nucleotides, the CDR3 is TGTGCCAGCAGCTCCAAGCAGGCGAGGGGTGTTGAGCAGTTCTTC.

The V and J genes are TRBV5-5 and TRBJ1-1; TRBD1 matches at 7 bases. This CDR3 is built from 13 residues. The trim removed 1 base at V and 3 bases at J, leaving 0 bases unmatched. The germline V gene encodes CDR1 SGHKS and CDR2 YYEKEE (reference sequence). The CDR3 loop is CASSLTGDTEAFF. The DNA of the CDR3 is TGTGCCAGCAGCTTGACAGGGGACACTGAAGCTTTCTTT.

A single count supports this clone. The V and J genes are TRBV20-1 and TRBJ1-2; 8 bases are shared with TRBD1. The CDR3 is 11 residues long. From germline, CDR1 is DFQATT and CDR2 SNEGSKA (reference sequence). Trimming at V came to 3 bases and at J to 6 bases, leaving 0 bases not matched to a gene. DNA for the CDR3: TGCAGTGCTAGGACAGGGGATGGCTACACCTTC. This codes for CSARTGDGYTF.

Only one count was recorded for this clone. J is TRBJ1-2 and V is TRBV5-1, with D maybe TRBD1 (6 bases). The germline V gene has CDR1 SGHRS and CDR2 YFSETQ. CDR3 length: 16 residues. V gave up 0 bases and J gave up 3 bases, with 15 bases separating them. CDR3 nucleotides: TGCGCCAGCAGCTTGGAGTACGGGGGCGACGACTATGGCTACACCTTC. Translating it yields CASSLEYGGDDYGYTF.

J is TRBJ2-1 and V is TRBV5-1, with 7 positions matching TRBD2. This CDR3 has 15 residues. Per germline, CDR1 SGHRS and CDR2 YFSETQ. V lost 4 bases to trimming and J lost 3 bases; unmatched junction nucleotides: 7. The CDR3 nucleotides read TGCGCCAGCAGCGAAACTAGCGACCTCTACAATGAGCAGTTCTTC. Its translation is CASSETSDLYNEQFF.

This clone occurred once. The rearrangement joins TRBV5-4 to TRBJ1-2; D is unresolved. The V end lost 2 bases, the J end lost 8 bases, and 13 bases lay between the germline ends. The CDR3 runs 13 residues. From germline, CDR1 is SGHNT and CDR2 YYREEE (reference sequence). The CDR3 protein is CASSFAALKGYTF. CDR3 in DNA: TGTGCCAGCAGCTTTGCAGCATTGAAGGGCTACACCTTC.

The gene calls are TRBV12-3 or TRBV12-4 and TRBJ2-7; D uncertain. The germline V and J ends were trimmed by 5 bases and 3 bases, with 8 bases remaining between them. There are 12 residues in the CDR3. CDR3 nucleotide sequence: TGTGCCAGCAGTACGGACGGCTACGAGCAGTACTTC. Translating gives CASSTDGYEQYF.

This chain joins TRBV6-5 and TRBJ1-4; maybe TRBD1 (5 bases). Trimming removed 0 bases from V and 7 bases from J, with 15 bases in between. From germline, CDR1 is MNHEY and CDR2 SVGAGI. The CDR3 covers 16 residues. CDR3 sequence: CASSYSMRGLGEKLFF. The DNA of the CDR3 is TGTGCCAGCAGTTACTCGATGAGGGGCTTAGGTGAAAAACTGTTTTTT.

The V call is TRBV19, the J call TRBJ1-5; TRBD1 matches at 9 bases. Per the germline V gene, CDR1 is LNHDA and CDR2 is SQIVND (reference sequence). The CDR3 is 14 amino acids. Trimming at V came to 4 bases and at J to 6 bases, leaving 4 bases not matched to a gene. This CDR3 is CASSSGTGRQPQHF. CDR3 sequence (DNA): TGTGCCAGTAGTAGCGGGACAGGGCGTCAGCCCCAGCATTTT.

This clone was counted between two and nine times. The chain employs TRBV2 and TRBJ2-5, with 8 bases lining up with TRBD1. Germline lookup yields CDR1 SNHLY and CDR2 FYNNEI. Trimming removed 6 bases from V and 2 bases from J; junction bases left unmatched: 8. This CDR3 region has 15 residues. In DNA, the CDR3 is TGTGCCAGCAGAGACAGGGGCGGTGGGCAAGAGACCCAGTACTTC. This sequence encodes CASRDRGGGQETQYF.

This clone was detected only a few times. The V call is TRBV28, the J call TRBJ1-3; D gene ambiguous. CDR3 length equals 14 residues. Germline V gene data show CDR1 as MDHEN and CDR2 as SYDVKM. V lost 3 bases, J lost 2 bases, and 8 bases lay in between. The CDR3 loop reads CASSFGQTGNTIYF. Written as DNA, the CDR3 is TGTGCCAGCAGTTTTGGTCAGACTGGAAACACCATATATTTT.

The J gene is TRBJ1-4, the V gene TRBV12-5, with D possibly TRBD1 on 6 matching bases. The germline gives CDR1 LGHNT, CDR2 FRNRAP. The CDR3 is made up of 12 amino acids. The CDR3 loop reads CATGDRPEKLFF. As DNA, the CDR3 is TGTGCCACAGGCGACAGGCCCGAAAAACTGTTTTTT.